The present TCR beta chain was sequenced within a study of blood T cell repertoires in COVID-19. Some clones are missing from TCRdb's copy, which holds only in-frame ones; the method was immunoSEQ multiplex PCR. The sample has more than 200,000 clones; approximately 80% are singletons. Membership in each cohort depended on participant-reported clinical history. This clone was recorded only once. Germline V gene sequence: CDR1 SQVTM, CDR2 ANQGSEA. The CDR3 is 14 amino acids. V shed 6 bases and J 6 bases; nucleotides not matched to a gene: 9. V is TRBV29-1 and J is TRBJ1-2, with 11 bases aligning to TRBD1. The specimen was PBMCs or T cells enriched from blood (not recorded which). The source is a woman in her forties with acute COVID-19. CDR3 DNA sequence: TGCAGCGTCGCGGACAGGGGGCGTCGCGATGGCTACACCTTC. Translating gives CSVADRGRRDGYTF. Based on the CDR3 plus reference TRBV29-1 and TRBJ1-2, the full variable domain is SAVISQKPSRDICQRGTSLTIQCQVDSQVTMMFWYRQQPGQSLTLIATANQGSEATYESGFVIDKFPISRPNLTFSTLTVSNMSPEDSSIYLCSVADRGRRDGYTFGSGTRLTVV.